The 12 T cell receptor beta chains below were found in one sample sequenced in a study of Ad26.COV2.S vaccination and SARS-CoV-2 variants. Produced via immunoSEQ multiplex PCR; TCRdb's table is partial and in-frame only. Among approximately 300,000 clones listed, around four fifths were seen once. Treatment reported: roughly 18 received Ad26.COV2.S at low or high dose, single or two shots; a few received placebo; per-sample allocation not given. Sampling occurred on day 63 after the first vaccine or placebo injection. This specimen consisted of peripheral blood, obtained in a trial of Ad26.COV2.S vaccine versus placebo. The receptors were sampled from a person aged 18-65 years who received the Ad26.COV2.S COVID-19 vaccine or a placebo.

The CDR3 here is CASSVFLNSYNEQFF. CDR3 in DNA: TGTGCCAGCAGCGTCTTTTTAAACTCCTACAATGAGCAGTTCTTC. The rearrangement links TRBV9 to TRBJ2-1; D call uncertain. Germline values: CDR1 SGDLS, CDR2 YYNGEE. The CDR3 covers 15 residues. V lost 2 bases, J lost 0 bases, and 9 bases lay in between.

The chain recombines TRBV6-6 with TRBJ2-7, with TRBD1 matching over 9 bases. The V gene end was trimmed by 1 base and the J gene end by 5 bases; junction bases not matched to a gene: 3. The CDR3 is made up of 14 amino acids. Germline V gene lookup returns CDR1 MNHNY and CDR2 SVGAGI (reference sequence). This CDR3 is CASSYLGQGDEQYF. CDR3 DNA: TGTGCCAGCAGTTACTTGGGACAGGGCGACGAGCAGTACTTC.

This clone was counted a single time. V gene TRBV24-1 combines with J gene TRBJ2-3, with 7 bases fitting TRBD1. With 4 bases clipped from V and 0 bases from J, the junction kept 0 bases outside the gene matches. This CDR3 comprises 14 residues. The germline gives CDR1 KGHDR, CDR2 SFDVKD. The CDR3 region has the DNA TGTGCCACCAGTGAAGGGGGCAGCACAGATACGCAGTATTTT. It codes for CATSEGGSTDTQYF.

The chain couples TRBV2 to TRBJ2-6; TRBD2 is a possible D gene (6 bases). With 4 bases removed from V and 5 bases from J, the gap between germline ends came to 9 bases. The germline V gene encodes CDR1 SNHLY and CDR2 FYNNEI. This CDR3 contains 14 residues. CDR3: CASSARGRANVLTF. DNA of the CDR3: TGTGCCAGCAGTGCCCGCGGGAGGGCCAACGTCCTGACTTTC.

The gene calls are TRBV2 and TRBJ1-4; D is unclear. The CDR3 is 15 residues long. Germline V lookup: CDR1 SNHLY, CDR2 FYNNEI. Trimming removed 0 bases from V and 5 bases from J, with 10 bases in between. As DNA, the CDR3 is TGTGCCAGCAGTGAAGCTAGGCCGTTAAATGAAAAACTGTTTTTT. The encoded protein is CASSEARPLNEKLFF.

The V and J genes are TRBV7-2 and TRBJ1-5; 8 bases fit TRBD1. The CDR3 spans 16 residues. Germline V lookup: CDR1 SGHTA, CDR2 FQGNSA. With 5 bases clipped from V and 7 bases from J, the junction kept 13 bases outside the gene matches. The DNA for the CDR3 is TGTGCCAGCAGCCCTAGGGGTGGACAGGGCAGGCAGCCCCAGCATTTT. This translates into CASSPRGGQGRQPQHF. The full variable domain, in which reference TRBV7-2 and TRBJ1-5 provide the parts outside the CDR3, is GAGVSQSPSNKVTEKGKDVELRCDPISGHTALYWYRQSLGQGLEFLIYFQGNSAPDKSGLPSDRFSAERTGGSVSTLTIQRTQQEDSAVYLCASSPRGGQGRQPQHFGDGTRLSIL.

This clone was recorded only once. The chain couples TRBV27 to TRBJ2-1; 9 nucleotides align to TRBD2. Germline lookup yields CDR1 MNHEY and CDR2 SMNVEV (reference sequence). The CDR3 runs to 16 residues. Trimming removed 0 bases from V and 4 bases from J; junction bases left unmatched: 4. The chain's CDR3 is CASSLSAGGPYNEQFF. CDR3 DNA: TGTGCCAGCAGTTTATCGGCGGGGGGGCCTTACAATGAGCAGTTCTTC.

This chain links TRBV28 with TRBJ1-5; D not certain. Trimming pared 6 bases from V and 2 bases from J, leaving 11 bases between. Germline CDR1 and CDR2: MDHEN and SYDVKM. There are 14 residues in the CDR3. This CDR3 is CASRAAVGNQPQHF. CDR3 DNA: TGTGCCAGCAGGGCGGCGGTAGGCAATCAGCCCCAGCATTTT.

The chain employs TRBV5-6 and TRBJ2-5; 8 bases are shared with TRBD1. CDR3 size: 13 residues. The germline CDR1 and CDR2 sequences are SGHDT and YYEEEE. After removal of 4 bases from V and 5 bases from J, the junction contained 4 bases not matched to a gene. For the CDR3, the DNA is TGTGCCAGCAGCCCGGACAGGGAGGAGACCCAGTACTTC. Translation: CASSPDREETQYF.

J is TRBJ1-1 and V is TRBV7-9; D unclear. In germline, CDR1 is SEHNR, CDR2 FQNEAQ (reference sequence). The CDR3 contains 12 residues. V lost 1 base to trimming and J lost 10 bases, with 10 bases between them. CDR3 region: CASSLVRERAFF. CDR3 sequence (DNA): TGTGCCAGCAGCTTAGTACGGGAGAGAGCTTTCTTT.

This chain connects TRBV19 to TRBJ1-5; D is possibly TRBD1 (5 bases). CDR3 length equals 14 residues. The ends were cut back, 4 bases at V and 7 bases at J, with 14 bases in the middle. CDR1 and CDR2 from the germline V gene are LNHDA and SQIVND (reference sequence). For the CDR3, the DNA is TGTGCCAGTAGTAGGTCAGGGCCCCAGCAGCCCCAGCATTTT. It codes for CASSRSGPQQPQHF.

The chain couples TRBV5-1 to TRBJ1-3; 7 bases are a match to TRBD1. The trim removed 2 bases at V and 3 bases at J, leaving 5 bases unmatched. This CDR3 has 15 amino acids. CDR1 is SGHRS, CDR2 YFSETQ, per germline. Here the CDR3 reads CASSLVGQDGNTIYF. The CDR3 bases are TGCGCCAGCAGCTTAGTTGGACAGGATGGAAACACCATATATTTT.